Following are 24 T cell receptor beta chains from one sample sequenced in a study of cytotoxic CD8 clonotypes in ibrutinib-treated CLL (dated by TCRdb to the early 2020s). This sample's time point label indicates: about a year on ibrutinib. Library creation used the immunoSEQ multiplex PCR assay. Sourced from immuneACCESS, this table was stored by TCRdb with only in-frame sequences that have V and J called. A share of the clones is absent; for the studies checked, an unresolved V gene accounts for under half, and the remainder has no known explanation. Across this sample there are about 200,000 clones, with roughly 73% seen only once. The top ten hold more than 9.5% of the sample. The starting material was PBMCs, obtained after 12 months of ibrutinib treatment. The receptors derive from a human donor with chronic lymphocytic leukemia.

This clone has just one count. The CDR3 reads CASSAFGSPPGNEQFF. The CDR3 bases are TGTGCCAGCAGTGCTTTCGGGTCGCCTCCAGGCAATGAGCAGTTCTTC. This chain connects TRBV6-1 to TRBJ2-1, with D hard to call. The V end lost 4 bases, the J end lost 6 bases, and 19 bases lay between the germline ends. Germline V CDR1 and CDR2: MNHNS, SASEGT. The CDR3 extends over 16 amino acids.

The rearrangement links TRBV21-1 to TRBJ2-3. TRBV21-1 is classified as a pseudogene. The CDR3 covers 14 residues. For the CDR3, the DNA is TGTGCCAGCAGCACGGGCCGGACCACAGATACGCAGTATTTT. This gives the protein CASSTGRTTDTQYF.

The CDR3 nucleotides are TGCGCCAGCAGCTTACAGGACTCTGGAAACACCATATATTTT. Protein product: CASSLQDSGNTIYF. The chain combines TRBV5-1 with TRBJ1-3; a weak D match, TRBD1 (5 bases). The V gene's germline CDR1 is SGHRS and CDR2 YFSETQ. This CDR3 is built from 14 residues. The V end lost 2 bases, the J end lost 0 bases, and 6 bases lay between the germline ends.

The chain is built from TRBV4-1 and TRBJ2-7, with 8 bases lining up with TRBD2. Losses at the gene ends were 5 bases for V and 7 bases for J; bases not matched to a gene: 13. The CDR3 sequence is 15 residues long. Germline CDR1 and CDR2: MGHRA and YSYEKL. DNA of the CDR3: TGCGCCAGCAGCGACGGGCTCATAGCGGGGAGGGAGCAGTACTTC. Protein sequence: CASSDGLIAGREQYF.

The rearrangement links TRBV29-1 to TRBJ1-5, with D maybe TRBD1 (5 bases). V was clipped by 4 bases and J by 1 base, with 8 bases between them. The CDR3 is 13 residues long. CDR1 is SQVTM and CDR2 is ANQGSEA in the germline V gene. The CDR3 reads CSVAGDSNQPQHF. CDR3 DNA: TGCAGCGTTGCGGGGGACAGCAATCAGCCCCAGCATTTT.

Of note for this clone: Other DNA sequences of this sample code for an identical CDR3. V gene TRBV7-9 combines with J gene TRBJ2-1; D unclear. The CDR3 loop spans 12 amino acids. Trimming removed 2 bases at V and 8 bases at J, with 7 bases between. From germline, CDR1 is SEHNR and CDR2 FQNEAQ (reference sequence). The CDR3 DNA follows: TGTGCCAGCAGCTTAAGGTGGGATGAGCAGTTCTTC. It yields the protein CASSLRWDEQFF.

This chain uses TRBV9 with TRBJ2-3; D is perhaps TRBD1 or TRBD2 (5 bases each). Germline V gene sequence: CDR1 SGDLS, CDR2 YYNGEE. The CDR3 is made up of 15 amino acids. V was cut by 2 bases and J by 4 bases, with 14 bases left in between. This CDR3 is CASSVEGFRADTQYF. CDR3 bases: TGTGCCAGCAGCGTTGAGGGGTTCCGAGCAGATACGCAGTATTTT.

This chain connects TRBV5-1 to TRBJ2-5; the D gene is possibly TRBD2 (5 bases). There are 17 residues in the CDR3. Germline-derived CDR1 and CDR2 are SGHRS and YFSETQ. Trimming removed 0 bases from V and 2 bases from J, with 17 bases in between. The DNA for the CDR3 is TGCGCCAGCAGCTTGGGGGTTACGAGGGCCCCACAAGAGACCCAGTACTTC. It yields the protein CASSLGVTRAPQETQYF.

The chain carries TRBV19 and TRBJ1-2; possible D gene TRBD1, 5 bases. V was clipped by 3 bases and J by 0 bases, with 14 bases between them. The germline V gene encodes CDR1 LNHDA and CDR2 SQIVND (reference sequence). This CDR3 has 16 residues. As DNA, the CDR3 is TGTGCCAGTAGTATGGGAGGCAGGGCCCCTAACTATGGCTACACCTTC. This translates into CASSMGGRAPNYGYTF.

This clone has only a few counts. The chain carries TRBV4-1 and TRBJ2-1; 10 nucleotides match TRBD2. The V gene end was trimmed by 1 base and the J gene end by 10 bases; junction bases not matched to a gene: 10. This CDR3 is 16 amino acids long. Germline V lookup: CDR1 MGHRA, CDR2 YSYEKL. CDR3: CASSQVIAGGGSEQFF. CDR3 in DNA: TGCGCCAGCAGCCAAGTAATAGCGGGGGGCGGGTCCGAGCAGTTCTTC.

This chain links TRBV9 with TRBJ1-1; D call uncertain. The germline V gene has CDR1 SGDLS and CDR2 YYNGEE. The CDR3 totals 13 residues. Deletions cut 6 bases from V and 1 base from J, with 10 bases between. CDR3 loop: CASNEEPNTEAFF. Here the CDR3 DNA reads TGTGCCAGCAATGAGGAGCCGAACACTGAAGCTTTCTTT.

V and J are TRBV7-8 and TRBJ2-7; D uncertain. Germline assignment: CDR1 SGHVS and CDR2 FQNEAQ. Trimming left V 7 bases short and J 0 bases short, with 19 bases between. The CDR3 is made up of 16 amino acids. CDR3 nucleotides: TGTGCCAGCACCAAAGCGCCTAGTGGAAGCTCCTACGAGCAGTACTTC. Protein sequence: CASTKAPSGSSYEQYF.

CDR3: CASSLASGQPHGELFF. The CDR3 nucleotides are TGCGCCAGCAGCTTGGCATCCGGGCAGCCTCACGGGGAGCTGTTTTTT. The chain links TRBV5-1 to TRBJ2-2; D is unclear. The CDR3 has 16 amino acids. Germline V gene lookup returns CDR1 SGHRS and CDR2 YFSETQ. V lost 0 bases and J 7 bases, leaving 16 bases between the germline ends.

The table lists this clone with many counts. J is TRBJ1-5 and V is TRBV2; the D is unclear. V was shortened by 0 bases and J by 2 bases, with 8 bases between the two germline ends. The CDR3 is 15 amino acids. Germline V gene sequence: CDR1 SNHLY, CDR2 FYNNEI. CDR3 sequence (DNA): TGTGCCAGCAGTGAAGCGTTCTCTGGCAATCAGCCCCAGCATTTT. Translation: CASSEAFSGNQPQHF.

This chain joins TRBV6-5 and TRBJ2-1; D remains unclear. Trimming left V 0 bases short and J 5 bases short, with 14 bases between. The CDR3 contains 16 residues. Looked up from germline, CDR1 is MNHEY and CDR2 is SVGAGI. Written as DNA, the CDR3 is TGTGCCAGCAGTTACTCGTATGCTAGTTGGAACAATGAGCAGTTCTTC. Protein sequence: CASSYSYASWNNEQFF.

The gene calls are TRBV19 and TRBJ1-1; D not certain. Germline V lookup: CDR1 LNHDA, CDR2 SQIVND (reference sequence). Deletions cut 6 bases from V and 1 base from J, with 6 bases between. The CDR3 length is 12 residues. The CDR3 DNA reads TGTGCCAGTAGACGCGGGAACACTGAAGCTTTCTTT. Its translation is CASRRGNTEAFF.

The chain carries TRBV2 and TRBJ2-2, with D perhaps matching TRBD1 (5 bases). This CDR3 region has 12 residues. Germline CDR1 is SNHLY and CDR2 is FYNNEI. With 1 base removed from V and 9 bases from J, the gap between germline ends came to 6 bases. The CDR3 loop reads CASSEGGRELFF. CDR3 nucleotide sequence: TGTGCCAGCAGTGAAGGGGGCCGGGAGCTGTTTTTT.

The chain couples TRBV7-2 to TRBJ1-1; TRBD1 might be the D (6 bases). This CDR3 contains 14 residues. Looked up from germline, CDR1 is SGHTA and CDR2 is FQGNSA. V was trimmed by 4 bases and J by 0 bases, leaving 9 bases between them. The CDR3 nucleotides are TGTGCCAGCAGCTACGGGACACTGAACACTGAAGCTTTCTTT. Translating it yields CASSYGTLNTEAFF.

This clone was observed many times. The rearrangement uses TRBV7-9 and TRBJ2-5; D may correspond to TRBD1 or TRBD2 (5 bases each). The CDR3 is made up of 17 amino acids. Germline V gene lookup returns CDR1 SEHNR and CDR2 FQNEAQ (reference sequence). The V gene lost 5 bases and the J gene lost 3 bases, with 22 bases spanning the gap. The CDR3 loop reads CASSQRSRTVGEETQYF. CDR3 bases: TGTGCCAGCAGCCAGAGATCGAGGACCGTGGGGGAAGAGACCCAGTACTTC. The full variable domain, in which reference TRBV7-9 and TRBJ2-5 provide the parts outside the CDR3, is DTGVSQNPRHKITKRGQNVTFRCDPISEHNRLYWYRQTLGQGPEFLTYFQNEAQLEKSRLLSDRFSAERPKGSFSTLEIQRTEQGDSAMYLCASSQRSRTVGEETQYFGPGTRLLVL.

The chain has TRBV9 and TRBJ2-1, with 7 bases aligning to TRBD2. V shed 0 bases and J 4 bases; nucleotides not matched to a gene: 13. Germline V gene lookup returns CDR1 SGDLS and CDR2 YYNGEE. This CDR3 has 18 amino acids. Written as DNA, the CDR3 is TGTGCCAGCAGCGTAGAAGCCGGATGGGCTAGCGGATACAATGAGCAGTTCTTC. Amino acid sequence: CASSVEAGWASGYNEQFF.

The chain joins TRBV5-6 to TRBJ1-5; no clear D. V lost 0 bases, J lost 7 bases, and 11 bases lay in between. The CDR3 loop spans 14 amino acids. Germline CDR1 is SGHDT and CDR2 is YYEEEE. CDR3 coding DNA: TGTGCCAGCAGCTTGGGTGGAGTTAGCCAGCCCCAGCATTTT. Amino acid sequence: CASSLGGVSQPQHF.

The chain carries TRBV7-3 and TRBJ1-1; no definite D call. This CDR3 region has 16 residues. V was clipped by 1 base and J by 0 bases, with 12 bases between them. The V gene's germline CDR1 is SGHTA and CDR2 FQGTGA. In nucleotides, the CDR3 is TGTGCCAGCAGCTTAAACGGCGGTGGGGTGAACACTGAAGCTTTCTTT. Translation: CASSLNGGGVNTEAFF.

This clone was detected a few times. This chain joins TRBV20-1 and TRBJ1-2, with D unresolved. V was cut by 6 bases and J by 6 bases, with 8 bases left in between. This CDR3 spans 10 amino acids. Germline V gene lookup returns CDR1 DFQATT and CDR2 SNEGSKA (reference sequence). The CDR3 DNA is TGCAGTGCAAGCCAAGATGGCTACACCTTC. Residues: CSASQDGYTF.

Comments on this clone: Distinct nucleotide sequences in the sample also encode this CDR3. The chain carries TRBV18 and TRBJ2-7, with 10 bases matching TRBD1. The CDR3 covers 14 residues. Trimming took 3 bases from V and 2 from J; bases not matched to a gene: 1. CDR1 KGHSH and CDR2 LQKENI come from the germline V gene. The CDR3 spells CASSPGQGTYEQYF. CDR3 in DNA: TGTGCCAGCTCACCGGGACAGGGGACCTACGAGCAGTACTTC.